These T cell receptor beta chains were read from a single sample in a study of T cell responses to AZD1222 COVID-19 vaccine. Repertoires were generated with immunoSEQ multiplex PCR, while TCRdb's copy carries only in-frame clones and drops some. The sample has some 120,000 clones, around 90% seen once. The starting material was peripheral blood, obtained on day 0 of AZD1222 vaccination. The origin of the receptors is an adult in good health. The CDR3 runs from the conserved cysteine through the conserved F or W. Fields, in order: V gene, J gene, D gene, clone size, CDR3 protein, CDR3 DNA. The D gene is left open where the match is weak. Some rows mark clone size as missing; the rest say once, few, many or name a class of expanded clone.

v_call: TRBV6-5
j_call: TRBJ1-6
d_call: NA
clone_size: NA
cdr3_aa: CASNGGAGGSPLHF
cdr3_nt: TGTGCCAGCAATGGGGGGGCCGGTGGTTCACCCCTCCACTTT

v_call: TRBV6-5
j_call: TRBJ1-2
d_call: NA
clone_size: NA
cdr3_aa: CASKRDQNIYGYTF
cdr3_nt: TGTGCCAGCAAACGCGATCAGAACATCTATGGCTACACCTTC

v_call: TRBV5-1
j_call: TRBJ1-3
d_call: NA
clone_size: NA
cdr3_aa: CASSPVQGSGNTIYF
cdr3_nt: TGCGCCAGCTCCCCCGTACAGGGCTCTGGAAACACCATATATTTT

v_call: TRBV6-9
j_call: TRBJ2-5
d_call: TRBD1
clone_size: once
cdr3_aa: CASSYTQDRGGTQYF
cdr3_nt: TGTGCCAGCAGTTATACCCAGGACAGGGGGGGGACCCAGTACTTC

v_call: TRBV5-4
j_call: TRBJ1-1
d_call: NA
clone_size: NA
cdr3_aa: CASSARVAEAFF
cdr3_nt: TGTGCCAGCAGCGCCAGGGTAGCTGAAGCTTTCTTT

v_call: TRBV6-2/TRBV6-3
j_call: TRBJ1-2
d_call: NA
clone_size: NA
cdr3_aa: CASSYYGPPYGYTF
cdr3_nt: TGTGCCAGCAGTTACTACGGGCCCCCGTACGGCTACACCTTC

v_call: TRBV14
j_call: TRBJ2-3
d_call: NA
clone_size: NA
cdr3_aa: CASSQDNLGADTQYF
cdr3_nt: TGTGCCAGCAGCCAAGATAATCTAGGTGCAGATACGCAGTATTTT

v_call: TRBV2
j_call: TRBJ1-5
d_call: NA
clone_size: NA
cdr3_aa: CASSWVSKPQHF
cdr3_nt: TGTGCCAGCAGTTGGGTCTCAAAGCCCCAGCATTTT

v_call: TRBV2
j_call: TRBJ1-5
d_call: NA
clone_size: NA
cdr3_aa: CASSSLGNQPQHF
cdr3_nt: TGTGCCAGCAGTTCACTGGGCAATCAGCCCCAGCATTTT

v_call: TRBV7-9
j_call: TRBJ2-3
d_call: NA
clone_size: NA
cdr3_aa: CASSFYEDTQYF
cdr3_nt: TGTGCCAGCAGCTTCTACGAGGATACGCAGTATTTT

v_call: TRBV25-1
j_call: TRBJ1-2
d_call: NA
clone_size: NA
cdr3_aa: CASSVGLANYGYTF
cdr3_nt: TGTGCCAGCAGCGTTGGTCTAGCTAACTATGGCTACACCTTC

v_call: TRBV7-9
j_call: TRBJ1-2
d_call: NA
clone_size: NA
cdr3_aa: CASSLMGEYGYTF
cdr3_nt: TGTGCCAGCAGCTTAATGGGTGAATATGGCTACACCTTC

v_call: TRBV5-1
j_call: TRBJ2-7
d_call: TRBD1
clone_size: NA
cdr3_aa: CASSLGDSLPYEQYF
cdr3_nt: TGCGCCAGCAGCTTGGGGGACAGTTTACCCTACGAGCAGTACTTC

v_call: TRBV30
j_call: TRBJ1-1
d_call: NA
clone_size: once
cdr3_aa: CAWSRPAGSALKFRPPRAFF
cdr3_nt: TGTGCCTGGAGCAGACCCGCAGGTTCGGCCTTGAAGTTTAGGCCCCCGAGAGCTTTCTTT

v_call: TRBV19
j_call: TRBJ2-7
d_call: TRBD1
clone_size: NA
cdr3_aa: CASSVPGGVYEQYF
cdr3_nt: TGTGCCAGTAGTGTCCCAGGGGGTGTTTACGAGCAGTACTTC

v_call: TRBV10-3
j_call: TRBJ1-1
d_call: NA
clone_size: NA
cdr3_aa: CAISGDTNTEAFF
cdr3_nt: TGTGCCATCAGCGGTGACACGAACACTGAAGCTTTCTTT

v_call: TRBV3-1/TRBV3-2
j_call: TRBJ2-1
d_call: NA
clone_size: NA
cdr3_aa: CASSHPRGLRDEQFF
cdr3_nt: TGTGCCAGCAGCCACCCTCGGGGGTTGAGGGATGAGCAGTTCTTC

v_call: TRBV10-1
j_call: TRBJ2-1
d_call: TRBD2
clone_size: once
cdr3_aa: CASSDPSSGGAKYNEQFF
cdr3_nt: TGCGCCAGCAGTGACCCTTCTAGCGGGGGGGCCAAATACAATGAGCAGTTCTTC

v_call: TRBV7-9
j_call: TRBJ2-1
d_call: NA
clone_size: NA
cdr3_aa: CASSLGGDSYNEQFF
cdr3_nt: TGTGCCAGCAGTTTAGGGGGGGACTCCTACAATGAGCAGTTCTTC

v_call: TRBV10-2
j_call: TRBJ1-6
d_call: NA
clone_size: NA
cdr3_aa: CASRAGTRSSYNSPLHF
cdr3_nt: TGCGCCAGCAGAGCTGGGACGCGGAGCTCCTATAATTCACCCCTCCACTTT

v_call: TRBV6-1
j_call: TRBJ1-4
d_call: TRBD1
clone_size: NA
cdr3_aa: CASSVRTGGKTTNEKLFF
cdr3_nt: TGTGCCAGCAGTGTCCGGACAGGGGGCAAGACAACTAATGAAAAACTGTTTTTT

v_call: TRBV5-6
j_call: TRBJ2-3
d_call: TRBD2
clone_size: once
cdr3_aa: CASSPDGGGGAEDTQYF
cdr3_nt: TGTGCCAGCAGCCCGGACGGGGGCGGGGGGGCTGAAGATACGCAGTATTTT

v_call: TRBV19
j_call: TRBJ1-2
d_call: NA
clone_size: NA
cdr3_aa: CASSERPNYGYTF
cdr3_nt: TGTGCCAGTAGTGAGAGACCTAACTATGGCTACACCTTC

v_call: TRBV19
j_call: TRBJ2-5
d_call: TRBD2
clone_size: NA
cdr3_aa: CASSGSGPRGTQYF
cdr3_nt: TGTGCCAGTAGTGGTAGCGGGCCCCGAGGGACCCAGTACTTC

v_call: TRBV2
j_call: TRBJ2-2
d_call: NA
clone_size: few
cdr3_aa: CASYSHRNTGELFF
cdr3_nt: TGTGCCAGCTATTCCCACAGGAACACCGGGGAGCTGTTTTTT

v_call: TRBV16
j_call: TRBJ2-7
d_call: TRBD1
clone_size: NA
cdr3_aa: CASSLTGTGAYEQYF
cdr3_nt: TGTGCCAGCAGCCTAACCGGGACAGGGGCCTACGAGCAGTACTTC

v_call: TRBV6-1
j_call: TRBJ2-7
d_call: NA
clone_size: NA
cdr3_aa: CASSDRAYEQYF
cdr3_nt: TGTGCCAGCAGTGATAGGGCATACGAGCAGTACTTC

v_call: TRBV30
j_call: TRBJ2-1
d_call: NA
clone_size: NA
cdr3_aa: CAWSVSRVVRNEQFF
cdr3_nt: TGTGCCTGGAGTGTGTCCAGGGTAGTGAGGAATGAGCAGTTCTTC

v_call: TRBV19
j_call: TRBJ1-2
d_call: NA
clone_size: NA
cdr3_aa: CASSNRESNYGYTF
cdr3_nt: TGTGCCAGTAGTAACAGGGAATCTAACTATGGCTACACCTTC